A single sample is the source of the 29 T cell receptor beta chains below, sequenced in a study of yellow fever vaccine responses in identical twins. Using its own MiXCR run on the RT-PCR reads, TCRdb lists one record per CDR3 protein. The data contain some 5,000 distinct CDR3 sequences, nearly 90% of them seen just once; the ten biggest clones take up approximately 2.1%. The sequencing used T cells from blood (PBMCs), unsorted or a sorted subset (not recorded which), collected before or after yellow fever vaccination (not recorded which). The source of these receptors is a woman aged 18-30 years who received the yellow fever vaccine.

This chain uses TRBV10-3 with TRBJ2-3, with 9 bases lining up with TRBD1. After removal of 10 bases from V and 11 bases from J, the junction contained 7 bases not matched to a gene. Germline V CDR1 and CDR2: ENHRY, SYGVKD. The CDR3 has 11 amino acids. The CDR3 sequence: CATDRGGRQYF. The CDR3 DNA reads TGTGCCACCGACAGGGGGGGCCGGCAGTATTTT.

V gene TRBV3-1 combines with J gene TRBJ2-7; D is tentatively TRBD1 or TRBD2 (5 bases each). V was clipped by 8 bases and J by 6 bases, with 17 bases between them. The germline V gene has CDR1 LGHDT and CDR2 YNNKEL (reference sequence). The CDR3 extends over 13 amino acids. CDR3 sequence: CASARGRLTEQYF. In DNA, the CDR3 is TGTGCCAGCGCCCGGGGACGCTTAACCGAGCAGTACTTC.

This chain uses TRBV29-1 with TRBJ2-5, with 7 bases identical to TRBD1. This CDR3 spans 13 amino acids. The V and J ends lost 4 bases and 5 bases, in that order; junction bases with no gene match: 7. The germline CDR1 and CDR2 sequences are SQVTM and ANQGSEA. The CDR3, as DNA: TGCAGCGTTGCCGAGACAGGGCGGGAGACCCAGTACTTC. Translating it yields CSVAETGRETQYF.

J is TRBJ2-5 and V is TRBV29-1; 11 nucleotides align to TRBD2. CDR3 length: 16 amino acids. Germline V gene data show CDR1 as SQVTM and CDR2 as ANQGSEA. The trim removed 5 bases at V and 1 base at J, leaving 9 bases unmatched. The CDR3: CSVFWSTSGAQETQYF. The DNA of the CDR3 is TGCAGCGTTTTTTGGTCGACTAGCGGGGCCCAAGAGACCCAGTACTTC. Based on the CDR3 plus reference TRBV29-1 and TRBJ2-5, the full variable domain is SAVISQKPSRDICQRGTSLTIQCQVDSQVTMMFWYRQQPGQSLTLIATANQGSEATYESGFVIDKFPISRPNLTFSTLTVSNMSPEDSSIYLCSVFWSTSGAQETQYFGPGTRLLVL.

V is TRBV5-1 and J is TRBJ1-5; D may be TRBD1 (6 bases). This CDR3 region has 14 residues. V gave up 4 bases and J gave up 4 bases, with 12 bases separating them. Germline V gives CDR1 SGHRS, CDR2 YFSETQ. CDR3 sequence reads: CASSPGTSNQPQHF. The CDR3, as DNA: TGCGCCAGCAGCCCGGGGACATCTAATCAGCCCCAGCATTTT.

The J gene is TRBJ2-3, the V gene TRBV18, with D hard to call. Germline V gene sequence: CDR1 KGHSH, CDR2 LQKENI. The length of the CDR3 is 16 residues. V dropped 4 bases and J dropped 7 bases, with 21 bases sitting between them. Here the CDR3 DNA reads TGTGCCAGCTCACTAGTCCTAGGTCATCCAGATTATACGCAGTATTTT. Its protein product is CASSLVLGHPDYTQYF.

The chain carries TRBV11-2 and TRBJ1-1; no reliable D call. V was cut by 5 bases and J by 0 bases, with 10 bases left in between. The germline V gene encodes CDR1 SGHAT and CDR2 FQNNGV. CDR3 size: 14 residues. The CDR3 region is CASSHFGLNTEAFF. CDR3 in DNA: TGTGCCAGCAGCCACTTTGGACTGAACACTGAAGCTTTCTTT.

The chain employs TRBV10-1 and TRBJ2-2, with a weak D call TRBD2 (6 bases). This CDR3 has 14 residues. V gave up 6 bases and J gave up 1 base, with 9 bases separating them. Germline-derived CDR1 and CDR2 are WNHNN and SYGVQD (reference sequence). Here the CDR3 DNA reads TGCGCCAGCAGGTGGCGGGAGAACACCGGGGAGCTGTTTTTT. Its protein is CASRWRENTGELFF.

The chain joins TRBV7-3 to TRBJ2-1, with D perhaps matching TRBD2 (5 bases). V lost 0 bases, J lost 1 base, and 10 bases lay in between. The CDR3 extends over 16 amino acids. Germline V gene lookup returns CDR1 SGHTA and CDR2 FQGTGA. CDR3 loop: CASSLTGAKSYNEQFF. Written as DNA, the CDR3 is TGTGCCAGCAGCTTAACGGGAGCGAAATCCTACAATGAGCAGTTCTTC.

The sample holds one count of this clonotype. CDR3 bases: TGTGCCAGCTCCCGAGGGGAGACCCAGTACTTC. This gives the protein CASSRGETQYF. The chain couples TRBV13 to TRBJ2-5; D may be TRBD2 (5 bases). V shed 8 bases and J shed 5 bases, with 9 bases lying between them. This CDR3 spans 11 amino acids. CDR1 and CDR2 from the germline V gene are PRHDT and FYEKMQ (reference sequence).

The chain carries TRBV27 and TRBJ2-3; TRBD2 aligns across 12 bases. The CDR3 length is 17 residues. The trim removed 1 base at V and 4 bases at J, leaving 6 bases unmatched. Germline lookup yields CDR1 MNHEY and CDR2 SMNVEV (reference sequence). CDR3 in amino acids: CASSLFLAGGPADTQYF. The CDR3 nucleotides read TGTGCCAGCAGTTTATTCCTAGCGGGAGGGCCCGCAGATACGCAGTATTTT.

V gene TRBV11-3 combines with J gene TRBJ2-7; weak D call: TRBD1 (6 bases). Germline loops: CDR1 SGHNT, CDR2 YENEEA. This CDR3 spans 13 amino acids. V gave up 5 bases and J gave up 2 bases, with 10 bases separating them. CDR3 DNA: TGTGCCAGCAGCCAAGGGACAACCTACGAGCAGTACTTC. Its translation: CASSQGTTYEQYF.

J is TRBJ1-2 and V is TRBV28; D remains unclear. This CDR3 has 14 amino acids. The germline V and J ends were trimmed by 8 bases and 6 bases, with 19 bases remaining between them. CDR1 and CDR2 (germline): MDHEN, SYDVKM. The CDR3 is CASSEAGGGHGYTF. CDR3 sequence (DNA): TGTGCCAGCTCTGAGGCCGGTGGAGGGCATGGCTACACCTTC.

In this sample, this clonotype turned up once. This chain joins TRBV11-1 and TRBJ2-7; 11 nucleotides line up with TRBD2. V lost 4 bases to trimming and J lost 5 bases; unmatched junction nucleotides: 7. The CDR3 is 15 amino acids. CDR1 SGHAT and CDR2 FQDESV come from the germline V gene (reference sequence). The CDR3 DNA sequence: TGTGCCAGCAGCTCGGGACTAGCGGTGAGACACGAGCAGTACTTC. Translation: CASSSGLAVRHEQYF.

This sequence joins TRBV2 and TRBJ2-6; TRBD1 aligns across 7 bases. V lost 6 bases, J lost 2 bases, and 4 bases stayed unmatched. This CDR3 has 15 amino acids. CDR1 is SNHLY, CDR2 FYNNEI, per germline. The CDR3: CASREQGTGANVLTF. The CDR3 DNA reads as TGTGCCAGCAGGGAACAGGGGACTGGGGCCAACGTCCTGACTTTC.

This chain connects TRBV24-1 to TRBJ2-1; a weak D match, TRBD2 (5 bases). The CDR3 loop spans 13 amino acids. V lost 4 bases to trimming and J lost 11 bases, with 14 bases between them. Germline-derived CDR1 and CDR2 are KGHDR and SFDVKD. Written as DNA, the CDR3 is TGTGCCACCAGTGACACACTAGTACCTAAGCAGTTCTTC. Residues: CATSDTLVPKQFF.

This CDR3 is CASSQARAYEQYF. Written as DNA, the CDR3 is TGCGCCAGCAGCCAAGCTCGAGCCTACGAGCAGTACTTC. This sequence joins TRBV4-1 and TRBJ2-7; D remains ambiguous. V lost 1 base and J 2 bases, leaving 6 bases between the germline ends. This CDR3 comprises 13 residues. The germline gives CDR1 MGHRA, CDR2 YSYEKL.

This chain links TRBV4-2 with TRBJ1-1; TRBD1 might be the D (5 bases). The germline V gene has CDR1 LGHNA and CDR2 YNFKEQ. CDR3 length: 15 amino acids. The V end lost 6 bases, the J end lost 5 bases, and 19 bases lay between the germline ends. The CDR3 bases are TGTGCCAGCAGAAAAGTCATCCAGGGCCAGACTGAAGCTTTCTTT. Encoded protein: CASRKVIQGQTEAFF.

The rearrangement links TRBV12-3 or TRBV12-4 to TRBJ2-1; D unresolved. V dropped 3 bases and J dropped 7 bases, with 4 bases sitting between them. The CDR3 is 11 amino acids. CDR3 loop: CASSFLNEQFF. CDR3 bases: TGTGCCAGCAGTTTCTTGAATGAGCAGTTCTTC.

The genes are TRBV13 and TRBJ2-5; unclear D gene. Per the germline V gene, CDR1 is PRHDT and CDR2 is FYEKMQ (reference sequence). The CDR3 runs to 10 residues. The V and J ends lost 6 bases and 5 bases respectively, with 4 bases between them. This chain's CDR3 is CASRIETQYF. The CDR3 DNA sequence: TGTGCCAGCAGAATCGAGACCCAGTACTTC.

The chain employs TRBV7-6 and TRBJ2-2, with a weak D call TRBD2 (5 bases). V lost 1 base and J 1 base, leaving 10 bases between the germline ends. The length of the CDR3 is 16 residues. The germline V gene has CDR1 SGHVS and CDR2 FNYEAQ. This chain's CDR3 is CASSLDGGRNTGELFF. CDR3 nucleotide sequence: TGTGCCAGCAGCTTAGACGGCGGGCGGAACACCGGGGAGCTGTTTTTT.

This clonotype was found a few times. The V gene is TRBV11-3, the J gene TRBJ2-5; maybe TRBD1 (6 bases). The CDR3 length is 15 residues. CDR1 and CDR2 from the germline V gene are SGHNT and YENEEA. The V end was cut by 3 bases, the J end by 5 bases, with 16 bases between. CDR3 loop: CASSFRPGQGETQYF. The CDR3 DNA is TGTGCCAGCAGCTTCCGACCGGGACAAGGGGAGACCCAGTACTTC.

The gene calls are TRBV25-1 and TRBJ2-7; D uncertain. The ends were cut back, 3 bases at V and 4 bases at J, with 4 bases in the middle. CDR1 MGHDK and CDR2 SYGVNS come from the germline V gene. This CDR3 is 11 amino acids long. In DNA form, the CDR3 reads TGTGCCAGCAGTGACTCTTACGAGCAGTACTTC. Amino acids: CASSDSYEQYF.

This chain uses TRBV30 with TRBJ1-1; D is uncertain. Germline loops: CDR1 GTSNPN, CDR2 SVGIG (reference sequence). The CDR3 sequence is 13 residues long. Deletions cut 4 bases from V and 3 bases from J, with 12 bases between. Here the CDR3 reads CAWTHLGYTEAFF. The CDR3, as DNA: TGTGCCTGGACCCATCTGGGTTACACTGAAGCTTTCTTT.

The gene calls are TRBV11-1 and TRBJ2-1; maybe TRBD2 (5 bases). V lost 4 bases and J 2 bases, leaving 9 bases between the germline ends. The germline V gene has CDR1 SGHAT and CDR2 FQDESV (reference sequence). The CDR3 spans 14 residues. The DNA of the CDR3 is TGTGCCAGCAGCTCCCCCGGGGCCTACAATGAGCAGTTCTTC. It encodes CASSSPGAYNEQFF.

The V and J genes are TRBV19 and TRBJ1-6; D might be TRBD1 (6 bases). In germline, CDR1 is LNHDA, CDR2 SQIVND (reference sequence). This CDR3 region has 13 residues. V was clipped by 3 bases and J by 9 bases, with 9 bases between them. CDR3 region: CASSIEGGSPLHF. The CDR3 DNA follows: TGTGCCAGTAGTATCGAGGGGGGTTCACCCCTCCACTTT.

This chain connects TRBV29-1 to TRBJ2-3; unclear D gene. Germline lookup yields CDR1 SQVTM and CDR2 ANQGSEA. The CDR3 sequence is 15 residues long. Trimming shortened V by 2 bases and J by 4 bases, and 16 bases separated the two germline ends. The CDR3 protein is CSVEFGYSRADTQYF. CDR3 DNA sequence: TGCAGCGTTGAATTTGGCTACTCACGGGCAGATACGCAGTATTTT.

The chain joins TRBV4-1 to TRBJ1-1; D not resolved. Germline CDR1 MGHRA, CDR2 YSYEKL. The CDR3 extends over 13 amino acids. Trimming left V 4 bases short and J 7 bases short, with 13 bases between. CDR3 amino acids: CASSLQLGSEAFF. The CDR3 coding sequence is TGCGCCAGCAGCCTACAGCTCGGGAGTGAAGCTTTCTTT.

This chain connects TRBV20-1 to TRBJ2-1, with D tentatively TRBD2 (6 bases). The V end was cut by 6 bases, the J end by 2 bases, with 26 bases between. Germline lookup yields CDR1 DFQATT and CDR2 SNEGSKA (reference sequence). The CDR3 runs 18 residues. CDR3 coding DNA: TGCAGTGCCCCCCTTCCTGGAAGCGGGCCAGGCCCCTACAATGAGCAGTTCTTC. Translation gives CSAPLPGSGPGPYNEQFF.